The present entry profiles one TCR beta chain with its context. Its target is not known. The data were obtained in a study of cytomegalovirus exposure and HLA in healthy donors. Study summary: Most donors, about 77% of several hundred genotyped, fell in the Caucasian-associated ancestry cluster.

Germline V gives CDR1 MDHEN, CDR2 SYDVKM. V lost 3 bases and J lost 6; bases outside the gene matches: 12. CDR3 length equals 16 residues. Primers for the PCR totalled 60 Vbeta and 13 Jbeta. Only in-frame clones appear in the TCRdb table, and some are missing; sequencing was by immunoSEQ multiplex PCR. The data contain around 32,000 clones, roughly two fifths of them singletons. Study-wide findings and caveats: One variant, a missense change in DCLRE1C, was linked in a later analysis to TCR beta V- and J-gene trimming. A later analysis reportedly found that, within productive TCRs, an Asian-associated ancestry cluster had fewer N-insertions than the mean observed across the roughly 670 donors.

Sequenced sample: PBMCs. The sequence derives from a woman aged 45-60 years in good health and CMV-seronegative. The V call is TRBV28, the J call TRBJ2-7; 9 bases are shared with TRBD1. CDR3 sequence (DNA): TGTGCCAGCAGTTTGGTATCAGGGGGACAGGGTCCCGAGCAGTACTTC. Translated: CASSLVSGGQGPEQYF.